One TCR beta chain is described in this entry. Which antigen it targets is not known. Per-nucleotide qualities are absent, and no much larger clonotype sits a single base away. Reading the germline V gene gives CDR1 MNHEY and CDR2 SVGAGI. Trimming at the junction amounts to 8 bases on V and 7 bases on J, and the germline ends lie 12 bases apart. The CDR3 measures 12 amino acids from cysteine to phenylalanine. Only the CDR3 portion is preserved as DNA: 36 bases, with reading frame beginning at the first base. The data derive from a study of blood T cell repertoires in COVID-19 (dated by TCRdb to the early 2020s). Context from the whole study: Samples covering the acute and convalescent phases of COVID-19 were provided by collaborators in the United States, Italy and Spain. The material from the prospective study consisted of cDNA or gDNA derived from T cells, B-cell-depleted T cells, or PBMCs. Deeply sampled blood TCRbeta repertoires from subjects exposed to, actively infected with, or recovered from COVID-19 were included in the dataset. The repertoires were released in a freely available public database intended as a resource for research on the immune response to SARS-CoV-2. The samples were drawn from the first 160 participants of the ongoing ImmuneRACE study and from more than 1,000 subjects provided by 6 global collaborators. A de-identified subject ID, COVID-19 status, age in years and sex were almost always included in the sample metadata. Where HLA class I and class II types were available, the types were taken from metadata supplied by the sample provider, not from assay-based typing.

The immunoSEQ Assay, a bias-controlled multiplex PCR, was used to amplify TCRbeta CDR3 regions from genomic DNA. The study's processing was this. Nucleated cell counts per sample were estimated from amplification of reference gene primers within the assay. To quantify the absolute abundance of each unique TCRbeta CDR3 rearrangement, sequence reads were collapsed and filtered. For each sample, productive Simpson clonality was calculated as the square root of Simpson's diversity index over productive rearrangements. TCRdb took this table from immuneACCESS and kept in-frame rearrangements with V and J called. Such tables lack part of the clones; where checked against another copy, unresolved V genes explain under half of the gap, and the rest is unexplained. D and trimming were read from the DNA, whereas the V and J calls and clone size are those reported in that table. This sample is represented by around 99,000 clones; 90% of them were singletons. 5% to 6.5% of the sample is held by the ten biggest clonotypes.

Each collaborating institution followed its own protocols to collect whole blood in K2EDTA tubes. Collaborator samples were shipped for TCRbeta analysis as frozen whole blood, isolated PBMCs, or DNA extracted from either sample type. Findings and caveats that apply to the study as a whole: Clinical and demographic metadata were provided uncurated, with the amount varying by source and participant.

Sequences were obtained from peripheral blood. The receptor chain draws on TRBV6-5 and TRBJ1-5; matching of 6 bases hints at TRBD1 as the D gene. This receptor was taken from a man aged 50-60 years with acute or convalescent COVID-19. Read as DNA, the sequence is TGTGCCAGCCAGACAGGCGGCCAGCCCCAGCATTTT. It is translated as CASQTGGQPQHF.